Below are 9 T cell receptor beta chains sequenced from a single sample in a study of OX40 agonist ivuxolimab in advanced cancers. Measured with immunoSEQ multiplex PCR; TCRdb has only the in-frame clones, and not every one. This sample has about 26,000 clones; more than 75% occur once, and the top ten carry about a fifth. The material was CD4+ or CD8+ T cells sorted from blood, obtained in a trial of the OX40 agonist ivuxolimab. Receptors originate from an adult with an advanced solid tumor such as melanoma, head and neck, liver or kidney cancer.

The chain uses TRBV4-1 and TRBJ2-7; D assignment may be TRBD1 or TRBD2 (6 bases each). V gave up 0 bases and J gave up 4 bases, with 13 bases separating them. The germline V gene encodes CDR1 MGHRA and CDR2 YSYEKL. This CDR3 comprises 15 residues. The CDR3 is CASSQDRRGRYEQYF. The CDR3 DNA reads as TGCGCCAGCAGCCAAGATCGGAGGGGGAGGTACGAGCAGTACTTC.

This clone was detected only a few times. One junction end disagrees with the germline gene, perhaps due to a read error. This CDR3 reads CASSIDQGSGPLNF. The CDR3, as DNA: TGTGCCAGTAGTATAGATCAGGGTAGCGGGCCCTTAAACTTC. V gene TRBV19 combines with J gene TRBJ2-4, with 7 bases matching TRBD2. CDR3 size: 14 residues. CDR1 is LNHDA, CDR2 SQIVND, per germline (reference sequence).

V and J are TRBV9 and TRBJ2-5; 10 bases map to TRBD2. With V trimmed by 4 bases and J by 3 bases, 6 bases remained unmatched. This CDR3 contains 15 residues. Germline V gene data show CDR1 as SGDLS and CDR2 as YYNGEE. CDR3 DNA: TGTGCCAGCAGCCAATGGCTAGCGGGGGAAGAGACCCAGTACTTC. The encoded protein is CASSQWLAGEETQYF.

In nucleotides, the CDR3 is TGTGCCAGCAGCTGGGGCGTGGCGCAGTTCTTC. It translates to CASSWGVAQFF. The chain has TRBV7-9 and TRBJ2-1; D may be TRBD1 (5 bases). V was shortened by 4 bases and J by 12 bases, with 10 bases between the two germline ends. This CDR3 is 11 amino acids long. CDR1 is SEHNR and CDR2 is FQNEAQ in the germline V gene (reference sequence).

V gene TRBV9 combines with J gene TRBJ2-1; TRBD2 is a possible D gene (6 bases). V was trimmed by 3 bases and J by 5 bases, leaving 12 bases between them. CDR3 length equals 14 residues. Germline CDR1 SGDLS, CDR2 YYNGEE. Here the CDR3 reads CASSGWIADNEQFF. The CDR3 nucleotides are TGTGCCAGCAGCGGATGGATAGCGGACAATGAGCAGTTCTTC.

The chain combines TRBV28 with TRBJ2-5; possibly TRBD1 for D (5 bases). The germline V gene encodes CDR1 MDHEN and CDR2 SYDVKM. The CDR3 has 14 amino acids. The germline V and J ends were trimmed by 4 bases and 1 base, with 10 bases remaining between them. This CDR3 is CASSSSTGQETQYF. The CDR3 DNA is TGTGCCAGCAGTTCCAGTACAGGCCAAGAGACCCAGTACTTC.

V and J are TRBV2 and TRBJ2-3; 14 nucleotides agree with TRBD2. The CDR3 contains 14 residues. Unmatched junction bases numbered 6, after V lost 8 bases and J lost 8 bases. Germline V CDR1 and CDR2: SNHLY, FYNNEI. The CDR3 here is CASVTSGGASTQYF. CDR3 DNA: TGTGCCAGCGTGACTAGCGGGGGGGCAAGTACGCAGTATTTT.

A few counts support this clone. The V gene is TRBV4-1, the J gene TRBJ1-5; a weak D match, TRBD1 (5 bases). Germline CDR1 MGHRA, CDR2 YSYEKL. V lost 0 bases and J 4 bases, leaving 10 bases between the germline ends. The CDR3 contains 15 residues. CDR3 sequence: CASSQEEQGNQPQHF. The CDR3 DNA follows: TGCGCCAGCAGCCAAGAAGAGCAGGGTAATCAGCCCCAGCATTTT.

This chain uses TRBV7-9 with TRBJ2-5; TRBD2 agrees at 11 bases. The CDR3 runs 18 residues. The J segment lost 4 bases and the V segment lost 1 base, leaving 11 bases of the junction unmatched. Germline assignment: CDR1 SEHNR and CDR2 FQNEAQ (reference sequence). CDR3 nucleotides: TGTGCCAGCAGCTTAGGACTAGCGGGAAACTCGAACGCAGAGACCCAGTACTTC. Translation: CASSLGLAGNSNAETQYF. Combining the CDR3 with reference TRBV7-9 and TRBJ2-5 gives the whole variable domain DTGVSQNPRHKITKRGQNVTFRCDPISEHNRLYWYRQTLGQGPEFLTYFQNEAQLEKSRLLSDRFSAERPKGSFSTLEIQRTEQGDSAMYLCASSLGLAGNSNAETQYFGPGTRLLVL.